This TCR beta chain was captured by sequencing in a study of regulatory T cells in long-lasting Graves disease. Points from the study as a whole: Reduced TCR diversity was observed in persistent Graves' patients versus newly diagnosed patients.

Trimming removed 5 bases from V and 3 bases from J, with 25 bases in between. CDR1 is DFQATT, CDR2 SNEGSKA, per germline (reference sequence). The CDR3 has 17 amino acids. Time point defined: persistent/refractory GD, antithyroid drugs over 5 years with positive TRAb. TCR sequences were obtained from RNA taken from PBMCs. From an endocrinology department in Xi'an, China, came the patients. HTBI primers from iRepertoire and Arm-PCR of CDR3 regions yielded the TCR beta libraries. From the multiplex PCR reads, TCRdb called clonotypes with MiXCR, one entry per CDR3 protein. The sample lists about 450,000 distinct CDR3 sequences; 20% to 30% were seen once. A few counts support this clonotype. Its antigen is undetermined.

The starting material was peripheral blood mononuclear cells (PBMCs), obtained when the disease was refractory, from a patient treated with antithyroid drugs. The genes are TRBV20-1 and TRBJ1-2; unclear D gene. The source is a female donor with Graves disease. CDR3 sequence: CSAPPDLLNDEDYGYTF. In DNA form, the CDR3 reads TGCAGTGCTCCACCGGACTTACTAAACGATGAGGACTATGGCTACACCTTC.